This T cell receptor beta chain was identified in a study of T-cell reconstitution after alpha-beta-depleted transplantation in children. The CDR3 is 13 amino acids. CDR1 is MNHNS and CDR2 is SASEGT in the germline V gene. The junction had 5 bases not matched to a gene; V was cut back by 6 bases and J by 4 bases. The TCRbeta library was prepared with unique molecular identifiers. TCRdb reprocessed the PCR reads with MiXCR, giving one entry per CDR3 protein. Of about 420,000 distinct CDR3 sequences listed, approximately 11% are singletons. Sequenced material: PBMCs from the stem cell graft donor, taken from the stem cell graft. The receptor was derived from a human donor who donated a stem cell graft to a child with acute myeloid leukemia. The J gene is TRBJ1-2, the V gene TRBV6-1; 7 bases align to TRBD1. CDR3 residues: CASREGASYGYTF. The CDR3 nucleotides read TGTGCCAGCAGAGAGGGGGCCTCCTATGGCTACACCTTC.